These 15 T cell receptor beta chains were all obtained from the same sample, sequenced in a study of regulatory T cells in long-lasting Graves disease. Specified time point: newly diagnosed GD, antithyroid drugs for less than 3 months. From PBMCs, RNA was extracted and then used to make the TCR library. Libraries of TCR beta came from iRepertoire HTBI primers plus Arm-PCR of CDR3 regions. TCRdb reanalysed the multiplex PCR reads using MiXCR and keeps one entry per CDR3 protein. The table lists roughly 560,000 distinct CDR3 sequences, approximately 12% of them singletons. These sequences were also reported in another study, on T cells in Graves' hyperthyroidism and ophthalmopathy.

Source: peripheral blood mononuclear cells (PBMCs), taken at new diagnosis, from a patient treated with antithyroid drugs. The receptors originated from a woman aged 25 to 39 with Graves disease.

This clonotype was counted a few times. The V call is TRBV27, the J call TRBJ1-6; tentative D call: TRBD1 (6 bases). The CDR3 extends over 16 amino acids. V was cut by 6 bases and J by 0 bases, with 12 bases left in between. The germline CDR1 and CDR2 sequences are MNHEY and SMNVEV (reference sequence). CDR3 region: CASRVRGGSYNSPLHF. The CDR3 DNA reads TGTGCCAGCAGGGTCAGGGGAGGCTCCTATAATTCACCCCTCCACTTT.

This clonotype was detected ten times or more. The chain recombines TRBV28 with TRBJ1-5, with a possible D match to TRBD1 (5 bases). This CDR3 has 18 residues. Germline CDR1 is MDHEN and CDR2 is SYDVKM. V was shortened by 1 base and J by 0 bases, with 16 bases between the two germline ends. CDR3: CASSLLEGSRHSNQPQHF. CDR3 sequence (DNA): TGTGCCAGCAGTTTATTGGAGGGGAGTCGGCATAGCAATCAGCCCCAGCATTTT.

This clonotype was recorded many times. The rearrangement links TRBV28 to TRBJ2-7; 8 positions match TRBD2. The CDR3 totals 14 residues. Germline values: CDR1 MDHEN, CDR2 SYDVKM. The V gene end was trimmed by 9 bases and the J gene end by 1 base; junction bases not matched to a gene: 8. CDR3 protein: CASSLAGISYEQYF. CDR3 in DNA: TGTGCCAGTTCTTTAGCGGGAATATCCTACGAGCAGTACTTC.

The table lists this clonotype with many counts. V and J are TRBV11-2 and TRBJ2-7, with D hard to call. Trimming shortened V by 6 bases and J by 3 bases, and 15 bases separated the two germline ends. This CDR3 region has 14 residues. CDR1 SGHAT and CDR2 FQNNGV come from the germline V gene. The CDR3 reads CASRTNRDFYEQYF. The CDR3 DNA reads as TGTGCCAGCAGGACAAACAGAGACTTCTACGAGCAGTACTTC.

This clonotype was found a few times. A much more abundant neighbour one base away suggests this may be a read error. The chain combines TRBV13 with TRBJ2-5; 9 bases align to TRBD1. With 5 bases clipped from V and 5 bases from J, the junction kept 3 bases outside the gene matches. This CDR3 is built from 13 residues. Germline V gives CDR1 PRHDT, CDR2 FYEKMQ (reference sequence). The CDR3 sequence is CASSPGTGETQYF. In DNA form, the CDR3 reads TGTGCCAGCAGCCCCGGGACAGGGGAGACCCAGTACTTC.

This clonotype was detected many times. V is TRBV7-9 and J is TRBJ2-7; 10 bases are shared with TRBD2. This CDR3 region has 15 residues. V shed 3 bases, J shed 2 bases, and the junction held 4 bases outside the gene matches. CDR1 is SEHNR, CDR2 FQNEAQ, per germline (reference sequence). The CDR3 DNA sequence: TGTGCCAGCAGCTTTAGCGGGAGGCCCCCCTACGAGCAGTACTTC. It translates to CASSFSGRPPYEQYF.

This clonotype was seen repeatedly, ten times or more. The rearrangement joins TRBV30 to TRBJ1-6, with D perhaps matching TRBD1 (6 bases). The germline gives CDR1 GTSNPN, CDR2 SVGIG (reference sequence). V lost 3 bases, J lost 9 bases, and 15 bases lay in between. The CDR3 totals 14 residues. The CDR3 here is CAWRGPGHRSPLHF. CDR3 DNA: TGTGCCTGGAGGGGACCGGGACACCGTTCACCCCTCCACTTT.

There are many counts of this clonotype. The V call is TRBV5-5, the J call TRBJ1-2; D is ambiguous. Germline CDR1 SGHKS, CDR2 YYEKEE (reference sequence). Trimming left V 6 bases short and J 8 bases short, with 5 bases between. This CDR3 region has 9 residues. The CDR3 protein is CASTVGYTF. The DNA for the CDR3 is TGTGCCAGCACGGTAGGCTACACCTTC. The full variable domain, its missing parts supplied by reference TRBV5-5 and TRBJ1-2, is DAGVTQSPTHLIKTRGQQVTLRCSPISGHKSVSWYQQVLGQGPQFIFQYYEKEERGRGNFPDRFSARQFPNYSSELNVNALLLGDSALYLCASTVGYTFGSGTRLTVV.

In regard to this clonotype: This may come from a read error, since a much larger clone is one base off. The chain employs TRBV11-2 and TRBJ1-5; D is ambiguous. The germline CDR1 and CDR2 sequences are SGHAT and FQNNGV. This CDR3 has 12 amino acids. The CDR3 sequence is CASGLDRGPQHF. CDR3 bases: TGTGCCAGCGGCTTAGATCGGGGGCCCCAGCATTTT.

This chain links TRBV6-5 with TRBJ1-1; 8 nucleotides align to TRBD1. CDR3 size: 17 residues. CDR1 and CDR2 (germline): MNHEY, SVGAGI. V lost 4 bases and J lost 6; bases outside the gene matches: 16. The CDR3 nucleotides are TGTGCCAGCAGTTCCCCCTTAGGACAGGGCCAAATGGCTGAAGCTTTCTTT. Translating gives CASSSPLGQGQMAEAFF.

This clonotype has more than one count but fewer than ten. The chain couples TRBV7-2 to TRBJ2-3; tentative D call: TRBD2 (6 bases). CDR1 is SGHTA, CDR2 FQGNSA, per germline. With 2 bases removed from V and 7 bases from J, the gap between germline ends came to 16 bases. This CDR3 has 15 amino acids. CDR3 DNA: TGTGCCAGCAGCTTAAATCCGGGAGTAGGATATACGCAGTATTTT. It encodes CASSLNPGVGYTQYF.

This clonotype appeared many times. This chain joins TRBV7-3 and TRBJ2-2; 7 nucleotides match TRBD1. This CDR3 has 19 residues. CDR1 is SGHTA and CDR2 is FQGTGA in the germline V gene. The V and J ends lost 2 bases and 1 base, in that order; junction bases with no gene match: 13. CDR3 protein: CASSLSDLGGWRNTGELFF. CDR3 DNA: TGTGCCAGCAGCTTATCTGATTTAGGGGGCTGGAGGAACACCGGGGAGCTGTTTTTT.

This clonotype has ten or more counts. Here the CDR3 reads CASSVQGHEQYF. CDR3 sequence (DNA): TGTGCCAGCAGTGTACAGGGTCACGAGCAGTACTTC. This chain joins TRBV2 and TRBJ2-7; the D gene is possibly TRBD1 (6 bases). Trimming shortened V by 4 bases and J by 5 bases, and 9 bases separated the two germline ends. Germline values: CDR1 SNHLY, CDR2 FYNNEI. This CDR3 region has 12 residues.

In this sample, this clonotype turned up many times. This rearrangement joins TRBV27 to TRBJ2-3; 8 nucleotides agree with TRBD1. CDR3 length: 16 residues. The V and J ends lost 5 bases and 8 bases, in that order; junction bases with no gene match: 15. From germline, CDR1 is MNHEY and CDR2 SMNVEV (reference sequence). Here the CDR3 reads CASSVRDRFSMGTQYF. The CDR3 DNA is TGTGCCAGCAGTGTCCGGGACAGGTTCTCGATGGGTACGCAGTATTTT.

This clonotype was found a few times. This rearrangement joins TRBV20-1 to TRBJ2-7; 12 nucleotides match TRBD1. In germline, CDR1 is DFQATT, CDR2 SNEGSKA (reference sequence). Trimming took 6 bases from V and 5 from J; bases not matched to a gene: 5. The CDR3 consists of 13 residues. The CDR3 protein is CSAPGTGGNEQYF. DNA for the CDR3: TGCAGTGCGCCCGGGACAGGGGGCAACGAGCAGTACTTC.